The 19 T cell receptor beta chains in this list originate from one sample, sequenced in a study of cytomegalovirus exposure and HLA in healthy donors (TCRdb year 2017). The library was obtained by the immunoSEQ multiplex PCR assay. A mixture of 60 forward primers for TCR Vbeta segments and 13 reverse primers for TCR Jbeta segments was used in the multiplex PCR. Here the immuneACCESS table is served through TCRdb, limited to in-frame sequences with V and J called. Missing clones are a known gap in these copies; in checked studies unresolved V genes cover under half, and the rest lacks a known reason. The sample table records 90,000 to 130,000 clones; roughly 70% of these occur just once. The ten largest clonotypes hold roughly 0.82% of the sample. Sequencing was carried out using PBMCs. These receptors were taken from a woman younger than 45 in good health and CMV-seronegative.

This clone was detected only a few times. The rearrangement links TRBV6-6 to TRBJ2-3; TRBD2 agrees at 8 bases. Germline CDR1 reads MNHNY; CDR2 reads SVGAGI (reference sequence). The CDR3 has 16 amino acids. Trimming took 0 bases from V and 3 from J; bases not matched to a gene: 5. The CDR3 protein is CASSYSTSGGTDTQYF. The CDR3 DNA reads TGTGCCAGCAGTTACTCCACTAGCGGAGGTACAGATACGCAGTATTTT.

The chain is built from TRBV11-2 and TRBJ1-1, with D possibly being TRBD1 (5 bases). Germline CDR1 is SGHAT and CDR2 is FQNNGV. The CDR3 has 14 residues. Deletions cut 0 bases from V and 7 bases from J, with 12 bases between. The CDR3 loop reads CASSLDRAGLEAFF. The CDR3 coding sequence is TGTGCCAGCAGCTTAGATCGGGCGGGGCTTGAAGCTTTCTTT.

This rearrangement joins TRBV6-6 to TRBJ1-1; possibly TRBD1 for D (5 bases). V gave up 8 bases and J gave up 4 bases, with 17 bases separating them. The CDR3 runs to 14 residues. Germline V lookup: CDR1 MNHNY, CDR2 SVGAGI (reference sequence). The CDR3 is CASRPGGSSTEAFF. The CDR3 coding sequence is TGTGCCAGCCGACCCGGGGGATCTTCCACTGAAGCTTTCTTT.

As regards this clone: The same CDR3 is also encoded by other DNA sequences in this sample. The chain employs TRBV29-1 and TRBJ1-1; 7 bases match TRBD1. CDR1 is SQVTM and CDR2 is ANQGSEA in the germline V gene. This CDR3 is 11 amino acids long. J was trimmed by 11 bases and V by 2 bases; bases with no gene match: 5. The DNA of the CDR3 is TGCAGCGTTGAACGGGACAGTGAGGCTTTCTTT. Amino acids: CSVERDSEAFF. Variable domain in full (rest from reference TRBV29-1 and TRBJ1-1): SAVISQKPSRDICQRGTSLTIQCQVDSQVTMMFWYRQQPGQSLTLIATANQGSEATYESGFVIDKFPISRPNLTFSTLTVSNMSPEDSSIYLCSVERDSEAFFGQGTRLTVV.

This clone was recorded only once. Other DNA sequences in the sample encode the same CDR3. The rearrangement links TRBV30 to TRBJ1-4; tentative D call: TRBD1 (6 bases). CDR1 is GTSNPN, CDR2 SVGIG, per germline (reference sequence). CDR3 size: 13 residues. Trimming cost V 0 bases and J 7 bases, with 9 bases left between them. DNA of the CDR3: TGTGCCTGGAGTGTAGGGGGGGGTGAAAAACTGTTTTTT. Protein product: CAWSVGGGEKLFF.

The chain is built from TRBV30 and TRBJ1-1, with TRBD1 matching 7 bases. The V gene end was trimmed by 3 bases and the J gene end by 1 base; junction bases not matched to a gene: 2. The germline V gene has CDR1 GTSNPN and CDR2 SVGIG (reference sequence). This CDR3 spans 13 amino acids. This CDR3 is CAWRRQGNTEAFF. The CDR3 bases are TGTGCCTGGAGACGACAGGGGAACACTGAAGCTTTCTTT.

The genes are TRBV30 and TRBJ2-7; maybe TRBD2 (7 bases). This CDR3 contains 14 residues. V shed 0 bases and J shed 7 bases, with 16 bases lying between them. Per germline, CDR1 GTSNPN and CDR2 SVGIG (reference sequence). CDR3 coding DNA: TGTGCCTGGAGTGTAGTGGGGGGGGCGGGTGAGCAGTACTTC. Amino acid sequence: CAWSVVGGAGEQYF. Full variable domain (outside the CDR3, taken from reference TRBV30 and TRBJ2-7): SQTIHQWPATLVQPVGSPLSLECTVEGTSNPNLYWYRQAAGRGLQLLFYSVGIGQISSEVPQNLSASRPQDRQFILSSKKLLLSDSGFYLCAWSVVGGAGEQYFGPGTRLTVT.

The chain employs TRBV19 and TRBJ1-5, with D uncertain. This CDR3 region has 13 residues. Trimming took off 1 base at V and 4 bases at J, with 5 bases between the two ends. The germline CDR1 and CDR2 sequences are LNHDA and SQIVND (reference sequence). The CDR3 sequence is CASSIGVNQPQHF. CDR3 sequence (DNA): TGTGCCAGTAGTATAGGCGTTAATCAGCCCCAGCATTTT.

V gene TRBV14 combines with J gene TRBJ2-7, with a weak D call TRBD2 (6 bases). Per the germline V gene, CDR1 is SGHDN and CDR2 is FVKESK. The CDR3 has 15 residues. The V end lost 3 bases, the J end lost 4 bases, and 16 bases lay between the germline ends. This CDR3 reads CASSQRTEGFYEQYF. The DNA for the CDR3 is TGTGCCAGCAGCCAGCGGACGGAGGGCTTTTACGAGCAGTACTTC.

CDR3: CASSYTDYEQYF. The CDR3 DNA reads as TGTGCCAGCAGCTATACAGACTACGAGCAGTACTTC. This chain links TRBV11-3 with TRBJ2-7; D remains ambiguous. The germline gives CDR1 SGHNT, CDR2 YENEEA. The CDR3 length is 12 residues. The V gene lost 4 bases and the J gene lost 3 bases, with 7 bases spanning the gap.

V and J are TRBV28 and TRBJ1-3, with a tentative D call TRBD1 (6 bases). V dropped 7 bases and J dropped 4 bases, with 23 bases sitting between them. CDR1 and CDR2 (germline): MDHEN, SYDVKM. The CDR3 length is 17 residues. CDR3: CASTILGRGFGGNTIYF. The CDR3 bases are TGTGCCAGCACCATCCTTGGCAGGGGCTTCGGAGGAAACACCATATATTTT.

The chain is built from TRBV29-1 and TRBJ1-2; unclear D gene. Trimming removed 3 bases at V and 2 bases at J, with 13 bases between. Germline V gives CDR1 SQVTM, CDR2 ANQGSEA. The CDR3 loop spans 14 amino acids. CDR3: CSVDSVGGNYGYTF. The DNA of the CDR3 is TGCAGCGTTGACTCTGTTGGCGGCAACTATGGCTACACCTTC.

V gene TRBV15 combines with J gene TRBJ2-7; D is unresolved. The CDR3 totals 15 residues. CDR1 LNHNV and CDR2 YYDKDF come from the germline V gene (reference sequence). Trimming stripped 0 bases from V and 2 bases from J, with 11 bases between. CDR3 sequence: CATSRDSSVTYEQYF. The CDR3 DNA follows: TGTGCCACCAGCAGAGATTCGAGCGTGACCTACGAGCAGTACTTC. The whole variable domain, filled in from reference TRBV15 and TRBJ2-7, reads DAMVIQNPRYQVTQFGKPVTLSCSQTLNHNVMYWYQQKSSQAPKLLFHYYDKDFNNEADTPDNFQSRRPNTSFCFLDIRSPGLGDTAMYLCATSRDSSVTYEQYFGPGTRLTVT.

A few counts support this clone. This chain's CDR3 is CASSLKSNEQFF. For the CDR3, the DNA is TGCGCCAGCAGCTTGAAGAGCAATGAGCAGTTCTTC. The gene calls are TRBV5-1 and TRBJ2-1, with unresolved D. Germline V gene lookup returns CDR1 SGHRS and CDR2 YFSETQ. The germline V and J ends were trimmed by 1 base and 6 bases, with 5 bases remaining between them. CDR3 length equals 12 residues.

The chain recombines TRBV29-1 with TRBJ1-3; no clear D gene. Per germline, CDR1 SQVTM and CDR2 ANQGSEA. Trimming cost V 3 bases and J 0 bases, with 9 bases left between them. The CDR3 totals 14 residues. The CDR3 region is CSVDGLNSGNTIYF. The CDR3 coding sequence is TGCAGCGTTGATGGCCTGAACTCTGGAAACACCATATATTTT.

The V call is TRBV2, the J call TRBJ1-1; D is unclear. V lost 7 bases, J lost 3 bases, and 12 bases lay in between. The V gene's germline CDR1 is SNHLY and CDR2 FYNNEI. The CDR3 spans 13 residues. The CDR3 loop is CASTWREDTEAFF. The CDR3 bases are TGTGCCAGCACCTGGCGGGAGGACACTGAAGCTTTCTTT. Filled out from reference TRBV2 and TRBJ1-1, the complete variable domain reads EPEVTQTPSHQVTQMGQEVILRCVPISNHLYFYWYRQILGQKVEFLVSFYNNEISEKSEIFDDQFSVERPDGSNFTLKIRSTKLEDSAMYFCASTWREDTEAFFGQGTRLTVV.

The rearrangement uses TRBV6-6 and TRBJ1-2, with 12 bases aligning to TRBD1. CDR3 size: 15 residues. The ends lost 4 bases at V and 7 bases at J; junction bases unmatched: 7. Germline V gene sequence: CDR1 MNHNY, CDR2 SVGAGI (reference sequence). CDR3 sequence reads: CASSFGTGGRVGYTF. CDR3 coding DNA: TGTGCCAGCAGTTTTGGGACAGGGGGCAGGGTTGGCTACACCTTC.

The rearrangement links TRBV28 to TRBJ1-3; no clear D gene. The V gene lost 5 bases and the J gene lost 0 bases, with 14 bases spanning the gap. The CDR3 consists of 16 residues. Germline V lookup: CDR1 MDHEN, CDR2 SYDVKM. CDR3 residues: CASSPPPDTSGNTIYF. The CDR3 region has the DNA TGTGCCAGCAGTCCCCCCCCTGACACCTCTGGAAACACCATATATTTT.

The chain has TRBV2 and TRBJ1-1; no clear D. Trimming removed 9 bases at V and 2 bases at J, with 16 bases between. The CDR3 is 14 residues long. CDR1 is SNHLY and CDR2 is FYNNEI in the germline V gene. This chain's CDR3 is CARRWVGGNTEAFF. DNA of the CDR3: TGTGCCAGGAGATGGGTTGGAGGTAACACTGAAGCTTTCTTT.